This T cell receptor beta chain comes out of a study of T-cell memory formation after mild COVID-19. Study-wide results and limits: Clones that contracted from day 15 to 85 had balanced CD4/CD8; later expanders were CD4+ biased. Memory sampled before infection contained some responding clones, suggesting cross-reactive memory joined.

Concerning this clonotype itself: Its antigen is unknown.

The V and J ends lost 4 bases and 2 bases respectively, with 13 bases between them. CDR1 is SGDLS, CDR2 YYNGEE, per germline. The CDR3 runs 14 residues. TCR alpha and TCR beta cDNA libraries carrying sample barcodes and UMIs were produced by 5'RACE using constant-segment primers. TCRdb called the 5' RACE reads again in MiXCR, with one record for every CDR3 protein. The profile shows about 57,000 distinct CDR3 sequences, 12% of them singletons. The sample comprised PBMCs or a T cell subset sorted from them (not recorded which). The sequence was obtained from a young man who had mild COVID-19 (a few samples of this study predate the infection). Cell type and time point are not known. The rearrangement uses TRBV9 and TRBJ2-7; no definite D call. CDR3 region: CASSPRLGAYEQYF. The CDR3, as DNA: TGTGCCAGCAGCCCCCGGCTTGGGGCCTACGAGCAGTACTTC.